The rows below give T cell receptor beta chains drawn from one sample of a study of T cell changes during pregnancy in multiple sclerosis. Libraries were prepared by immunoSEQ multiplex PCR; TCRdb keeps only in-frame clonotypes and omits some of them. The data hold 30,000 to 35,000 clones, with 85% to 90% observed a single time. The sequencing here drew on CD4+ T cells from peripheral blood mononuclear cells, taken in the third trimester of pregnancy. These receptors all come from a female donor in good health, enrolled as a control in a pregnancy study. Each CDR3 is given with its conserved first and last residue. A D gene is named only where the DNA matches it firmly. Part of the rows lack a size; the others show once, few, many or a class for expanded clones.

v_gene	abundance	d_gene	j_gene	CDR3aa	CDR3nt
TRBV12-5	.	.	TRBJ2-1	CASGLSGRGRNEQFF	TGTGCTAGTGGTTTGAGTGGGAGAGGTCGGAATGAGCAGTTCTTC
TRBV5-4	.	.	TRBJ1-2	CASSLEQYYGYTF	TGTGCCAGCAGCTTGGAACAGTACTATGGCTACACCTTC
TRBV6-6	.	.	TRBJ2-3	CASSRQGGNTDTQYF	TGTGCCAGCAGTCGACAGGGAGGCAACACAGATACGCAGTATTTT
TRBV9	.	.	TRBJ2-1	CASSEVGVNEQFF	TGTGCCAGCAGCGAAGTAGGGGTGAATGAGCAGTTCTTC
TRBV12-5	.	.	TRBJ1-2	CASASSGADGYTF	TGTGCTAGTGCCTCGTCAGGGGCGGATGGCTACACCTTC
TRBV30	.	TRBD1	TRBJ1-2	CAWSQTGVYGYTF	TGTGCCTGGAGCCAAACAGGGGTATATGGCTACACCTTC
TRBV5-6	.	.	TRBJ1-4	CASSDHRAPNEKLFF	TGTGCCAGCAGCGACCACAGGGCTCCTAATGAAAAACTGTTTTTT
TRBV14	.	TRBD1	TRBJ2-1	CASSQEQDRPNEQFF	TGTGCCAGCAGCCAAGAACAGGACAGGCCTAATGAGCAGTTCTTC
TRBV19	.	.	TRBJ2-3	CASSIERDTDTQYF	TGTGCCAGTAGTATAGAGCGGGATACAGATACGCAGTATTTT
TRBV5-8	.	.	TRBJ1-4	CASSFHRTTNEKLFF	TGTGCCAGCAGCTTCCACAGAACAACTAATGAAAAACTGTTTTTT
TRBV19	.	.	TRBJ2-1	CASSIRAPNEQFF	TGTGCCAGTAGTATCAGGGCTCCTAATGAGCAGTTCTTC
TRBV6-6	.	.	TRBJ1-2	CASTAVPNYGHTF	TGTGCCAGCACGGCCGTCCCGAACTATGGCCACACCTTC
TRBV5-1	.	.	TRBJ2-7	CASNPVGRREQYF	TGCGCCAGCAACCCAGTTGGGAGACGGGAGCAGTACTTC
TRBV9	.	TRBD2	TRBJ2-5	CASSVSLAERETQYF	TGTGCCAGCAGCGTAAGCCTAGCGGAAAGGGAGACCCAGTACTTC
TRBV7-8	.	.	TRBJ1-1	CASSLLNTEAFF	TGTGCCAGCAGCCTCCTTAACACTGAAGCTTTCTTT
TRBV30	.	TRBD1	TRBJ2-1	CAWSGQGGEQFF	TGTGCCTGGAGTGGACAGGGGGGTGAGCAGTTCTTC
TRBV27	.	.	TRBJ1-1	CASSLRRSIEAFF	TGTGCCAGCAGTTTAAGGCGGAGTATTGAAGCTTTCTTT
TRBV19	.	.	TRBJ2-2	CASSQNTGELFF	TGTGCCAGTAGTCAGAACACCGGGGAGCTGTTTTTT
TRBV19	.	TRBD2	TRBJ2-2	CASSRGLAGDTGELFF	TGTGCCAGTAGTAGGGGACTAGCGGGAGACACCGGGGAGCTGTTTTTT
TRBV5-5	.	TRBD2	TRBJ2-7	CASSLVGGGAAYEQYF	TGTGCCAGCAGCTTGGTTGGCGGGGGGGCTGCCTACGAGCAGTACTTC
TRBV19	.	.	TRBJ2-5	CASSPPLPLLGETQYF	TGTGCCAGTAGTCCCCCACTGCCCCTACTTGGAGAGACCCAGTACTTC
TRBV19	.	TRBD1	TRBJ1-3	CATHGVRGRNTIYF	TGTGCCACCCACGGGGTGAGGGGGCGGAACACCATATATTTT
TRBV25-1	once	TRBD1	TRBJ2-5	CASSDSGTGQETQYF	TGTGCCAGCAGTGACTCCGGGACAGGGCAAGAGACCCAGTACTTC
TRBV10-1	.	TRBD1	TRBJ1-2	CASSVSVGTGADYGYTF	TGCGCCAGCAGTGTGTCGGTGGGGACAGGGGCCGACTATGGCTACACCTTC
TRBV5-6	.	TRBD2	TRBJ2-7	CASSLRFGTSGIGGPYF	TGTGCCAGCAGCTTAAGATTCGGGACTAGCGGAATCGGAGGTCCGTACTTC
TRBV19	.	TRBD2	TRBJ2-5	CASSLGTSLETQYF	TGTGCCAGTAGTCTCGGGACTAGCCTCGAGACCCAGTACTTC
TRBV7-2	.	TRBD2	TRBJ2-5	CASSSRTSGSGETQYF	TGTGCCAGCAGCTCCCGGACTAGCGGGAGCGGGGAGACCCAGTACTTC
TRBV4-3	once	.	TRBJ2-3	CASSQVTSDTQYF	TGCGCCAGCAGCCAGGTGACTTCAGATACGCAGTATTTT
TRBV5-1	.	TRBD1	TRBJ2-2	CASNTGTGETGELFF	TGCGCCAGCAACACCGGGACAGGAGAAACCGGGGAGCTGTTTTTT
TRBV27	.	.	TRBJ1-3	CASSLSGSGTIYF	TGTGCCAGCAGTTTATCTGGGAGTGGGACCATATATTTT
TRBV19	.	TRBD2	TRBJ2-1	CASSPGLSDNEQFF	TGTGCCAGTAGTCCGGGACTAAGCGACAATGAGCAGTTCTTC